What follows are 19 T cell receptor beta chains derived from one specimen sequenced in a study of spatial heterogeneity in lung cancer. Sample time point: blood at routine non-recurrence follow-up after resection. From tumor, nontumor lung or frozen PBMC, whole RNA was taken unsorted for sequencing. TCRdb itself ran the 5' RACE reads through MiXCR, one entry per CDR3 protein. The sample shows 50,000 to 60,000 distinct CDR3 sequences, around 6.7% of them seen only once. The sample here was PBMCs, taken at follow-up. These receptors originate from a female donor with early-stage non-small cell lung cancer.

This clonotype has ten or more counts. This rearrangement joins TRBV6-6 to TRBJ2-7, with TRBD1 matching over 8 bases. The ends lost 0 bases at V and 2 bases at J; junction bases unmatched: 6. This CDR3 is built from 16 residues. Germline loops: CDR1 MNHNY, CDR2 SVGAGI (reference sequence). The CDR3 is CASSYSYRGDPYEQYF. The DNA for the CDR3 is TGTGCCAGCAGTTACTCATACAGGGGGGACCCCTACGAGCAGTACTTC.

This clonotype appeared many times. V gene TRBV5-1 combines with J gene TRBJ1-2; D is unclear. Germline V gene data show CDR1 as SGHRS and CDR2 as YFSETQ. The CDR3 totals 14 residues. Trimming removed 2 bases at V and 0 bases at J, with 8 bases between. The CDR3 sequence: CASSLTLANYGYTF. In nucleotides, the CDR3 is TGCGCCAGCAGCTTAACTTTAGCTAACTATGGCTACACCTTC.

This clonotype appeared many times. At one end, the junction sequence differs from germline, possibly due to a read error. This chain links TRBV12-5 with TRBJ2-2; 7 bases map to TRBD2. The CDR3 runs to 13 residues. Germline V gives CDR1 LGHNT, CDR2 FRNRAP. The CDR3 nucleotides read TGTGCTAGTCTAGCGGTGAACGCCGGGGAGCTGTTTTTT. Protein product: CASLAVNAGELFF.

This clonotype showed up just a few times. The gene calls are TRBV7-2 and TRBJ1-1; D remains unclear. From germline, CDR1 is SGHTA and CDR2 FQGNSA. The ends were cut back, 1 base at V and 6 bases at J, with 9 bases in the middle. This CDR3 comprises 13 residues. The CDR3 nucleotides are TGTGCCAGCAGCTTAGTCGGGGAGCCTGAAGCTTTCTTT. Its protein product is CASSLVGEPEAFF.

V and J are TRBV20-1 and TRBJ1-6, with 7 bases fitting TRBD1. Per germline, CDR1 DFQATT and CDR2 SNEGSKA (reference sequence). With 3 bases clipped from V and 7 bases from J, the junction kept 15 bases outside the gene matches. This CDR3 has 17 residues. The chain's CDR3 is CSASKTAAGGWNSPLHF. CDR3 bases: TGCAGTGCTAGTAAAACAGCGGCAGGGGGTTGGAATTCACCCCTCCACTTT.

In this sample, this clonotype turned up a few times. This rearrangement joins TRBV7-2 to TRBJ1-4; the D is unclear. The V gene's germline CDR1 is SGHTA and CDR2 FQGNSA. V was trimmed by 0 bases and J by 5 bases, leaving 7 bases between them. The CDR3 length is 14 residues. CDR3 sequence reads: CASSLAGRNEKLFF. The DNA for the CDR3 is TGTGCCAGCAGCTTAGCAGGACGGAATGAAAAACTGTTTTTT.

This clonotype was seen more than once but under ten times. V and J are TRBV3-1 and TRBJ2-2, with D hard to call. V lost 3 bases, J lost 4 bases, and 0 bases lay in between. CDR1 is LGHDT, CDR2 YNNKEL, per germline (reference sequence). CDR3 length equals 11 residues. The CDR3 region is CASSHTGELFF. In DNA form, the CDR3 reads TGTGCCAGCAGCCACACCGGGGAGCTGTTTTTT. Full variable domain (rest looked up from reference TRBV3-1 and TRBJ2-2): DTAVSQTPKYLVTQMGNDKSIKCEQNLGHDTMYWYKQDSKKFLKIMFSYNNKELIINETVPNRFSPKSPDKAHLNLHINSLELGDSAVYFCASSHTGELFFGEGSRLTVL.

This clonotype has a handful of counts. The rearrangement joins TRBV18 to TRBJ2-1; the match to TRBD1 covers 11 bases. Trimming at V came to 4 bases and at J to 11 bases, leaving 19 bases not matched to a gene. Germline V gives CDR1 KGHSH, CDR2 LQKENI. This CDR3 region has 18 residues. The CDR3 coding sequence is TGTGCCAGCTCACGTCTACAAACCGGACAGGGGGCCGAAATGAAGCAGTTCTTC. Protein product: CASSRLQTGQGAEMKQFF.

This clonotype was found many times. The chain carries TRBV4-1 and TRBJ2-5; TRBD2 matches 8 bases. The CDR3 spans 16 residues. CDR1 and CDR2 (germline): MGHRA, YSYEKL. The V and J ends lost 0 bases and 0 bases, in that order; junction bases with no gene match: 3. The CDR3 region is CASSQDSGVYQETQYF. CDR3 nucleotide sequence: TGCGCCAGCAGCCAAGATAGCGGGGTGTACCAAGAGACCCAGTACTTC.

This clonotype was observed a handful of times. V usage is TRBV5-1 and J usage is TRBJ2-7; 10 nucleotides match TRBD1. J lost 6 bases, V lost 0 bases, and 6 bases had no gene match. Germline lookup yields CDR1 SGHRS and CDR2 YFSETQ. The CDR3 is made up of 15 amino acids. The CDR3 DNA follows: TGCGCCAGCAGCTTGGGGCTGACAGGGGGCGGCGAGCAGTACTTC. Translated: CASSLGLTGGGEQYF. Filled out from reference TRBV5-1 and TRBJ2-7, the complete variable domain reads KAGVTQTPRYLIKTRGQQVTLSCSPISGHRSVSWYQQTPGQGLQFLFEYFSETQRNKGNFPGRFSGRQFSNSRSEMNVSTLELGDSALYLCASSLGLTGGGEQYFGPGTRLTVT.

This clonotype was observed a few times. CDR3 DNA: TGTGCCAGCAGCAAACTAGAAGGCACTGAAGCTTTCTTT. This encodes CASSKLEGTEAFF. The chain carries TRBV14 and TRBJ1-1; D ambiguous. The CDR3 has 13 residues. The V gene lost 5 bases and the J gene lost 4 bases, with 11 bases spanning the gap. In germline, CDR1 is SGHDN, CDR2 FVKESK.

This clonotype was seen repeatedly, ten times or more. V gene TRBV7-9 combines with J gene TRBJ1-4; D gene unclear. This CDR3 region has 13 residues. Germline loops: CDR1 SEHNR, CDR2 FQNEAQ (reference sequence). The V end was cut by 3 bases, the J end by 6 bases, with 8 bases between. CDR3 sequence reads: CASSLTRYEKLFF. DNA of the CDR3: TGTGCCAGCAGCTTGACCCGGTATGAAAAACTGTTTTTT.

At least ten counts were recorded for this clonotype. The chain employs TRBV20-1 and TRBJ1-1; a possible D gene is TRBD1 (5 bases). The CDR3 is 14 amino acids. The germline gives CDR1 DFQATT, CDR2 SNEGSKA (reference sequence). Deletions cut 0 bases from V and 1 base from J, with 9 bases between. Here the CDR3 DNA reads TGCAGTGCTAGAGAGGGGGGAGGGAACACTGAAGCTTTCTTT. Protein sequence: CSAREGGGNTEAFF.

The gene calls are TRBV5-1 and TRBJ2-2; TRBD2 aligns across 10 bases. CDR1 SGHRS and CDR2 YFSETQ come from the germline V gene. The trim removed 3 bases at V and 1 base at J, leaving 6 bases unmatched. CDR3 length equals 17 residues. Here the CDR3 DNA reads TGCGCCAGCAGCTCTCTAGCGGGGGCCAAGAACACCGGGGAGCTGTTTTTT. Translated, it gives CASSSLAGAKNTGELFF. Complete variable domain (other parts from reference TRBV5-1 and TRBJ2-2): KAGVTQTPRYLIKTRGQQVTLSCSPISGHRSVSWYQQTPGQGLQFLFEYFSETQRNKGNFPGRFSGRQFSNSRSEMNVSTLELGDSALYLCASSSLAGAKNTGELFFGEGSRLTVL.

Details on this clonotype: A much larger clone sits a single nucleotide away, making a read error possible. The V call is TRBV6-2 or TRBV6-3, the J call TRBJ1-2, with TRBD1 identical over 8 bases. The CDR3 consists of 14 residues. The germline CDR1 and CDR2 sequences are MNHEY and SVGEGT. V shed 5 bases and J 6 bases; nucleotides not matched to a gene: 8. The CDR3 DNA follows: TGTGCCAGCAGTCCTCCGACAGGGGCGCATGGCTACACCTTC. The encoded protein is CASSPPTGAHGYTF.

This clonotype was observed many times. The chain recombines TRBV5-1 with TRBJ2-7; tentative D call: TRBD2 (6 bases). The CDR3 runs to 14 residues. The V and J ends lost 5 bases and 4 bases respectively, with 16 bases between them. Germline V gene sequence: CDR1 SGHRS, CDR2 YFSETQ. The CDR3 is CASSPEEGPYEQYF. The CDR3 DNA is TGCGCCAGCAGTCCTGAGGAGGGACCTTACGAGCAGTACTTC.

In its sample, this clonotype was seen many times. This chain connects TRBV2 to TRBJ2-5, with D tentatively TRBD1 or TRBD2 (5 bases each). The CDR3 contains 13 residues. Germline V gene lookup returns CDR1 SNHLY and CDR2 FYNNEI. The ends were cut back, 4 bases at V and 5 bases at J, with 11 bases in the middle. The chain's CDR3 is CASSGEGTETQYF. The CDR3 DNA reads TGTGCCAGCAGTGGAGAGGGGACGGAGACCCAGTACTTC.

This clonotype has at least ten counts. The chain joins TRBV7-3 to TRBJ1-1; D gene unclear. The CDR3 is 13 residues long. The V gene lost 2 bases and the J gene lost 1 base, with 5 bases spanning the gap. Germline CDR1 SGHTA, CDR2 FQGTGA. This CDR3 is CASSLFQNTEAFF. The CDR3 nucleotides are TGTGCCAGCAGCTTATTTCAGAACACTGAAGCTTTCTTT.

This clonotype was picked up many times. The junction and the germline gene differ at one end; a read error may be behind it. The rearrangement joins TRBV18 to TRBJ1-2; 7 bases map to TRBD1. This CDR3 has 13 amino acids. CDR1 is KGHSH, CDR2 LQKENI, per germline. The CDR3 spells CASSPLKGTVPPF. The CDR3 region has the DNA TGTGCCAGCTCACCATTGAAAGGGACAGTCCCCCCCTTC.